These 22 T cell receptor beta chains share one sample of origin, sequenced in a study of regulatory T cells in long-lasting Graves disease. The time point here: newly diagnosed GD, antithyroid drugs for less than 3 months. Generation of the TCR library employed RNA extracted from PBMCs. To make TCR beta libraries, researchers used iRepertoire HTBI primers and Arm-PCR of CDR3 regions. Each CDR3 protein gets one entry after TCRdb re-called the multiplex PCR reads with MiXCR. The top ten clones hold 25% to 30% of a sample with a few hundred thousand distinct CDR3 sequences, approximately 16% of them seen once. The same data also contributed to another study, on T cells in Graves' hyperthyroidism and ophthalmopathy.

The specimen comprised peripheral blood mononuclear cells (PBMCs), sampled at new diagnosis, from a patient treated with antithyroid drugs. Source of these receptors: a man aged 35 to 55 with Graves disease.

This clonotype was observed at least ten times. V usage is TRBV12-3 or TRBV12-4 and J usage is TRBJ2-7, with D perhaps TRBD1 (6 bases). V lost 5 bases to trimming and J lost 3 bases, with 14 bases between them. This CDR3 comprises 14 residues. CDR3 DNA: TGTGCCAGCAGTCCTACAGGGACCGGCTACGAGCAGTACTTC. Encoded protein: CASSPTGTGYEQYF.

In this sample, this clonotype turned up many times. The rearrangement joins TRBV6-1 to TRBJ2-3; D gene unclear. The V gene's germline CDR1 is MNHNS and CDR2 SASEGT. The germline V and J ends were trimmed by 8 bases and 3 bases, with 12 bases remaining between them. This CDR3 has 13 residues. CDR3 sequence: CASGPPGTDTQYF. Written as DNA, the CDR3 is TGTGCCAGCGGGCCCCCAGGTACAGATACGCAGTATTTT.

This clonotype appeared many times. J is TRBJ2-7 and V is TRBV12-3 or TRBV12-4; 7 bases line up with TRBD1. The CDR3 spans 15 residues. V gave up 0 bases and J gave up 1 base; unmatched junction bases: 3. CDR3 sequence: CASSLADRPSYEQYF. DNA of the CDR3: TGTGCCAGCAGTTTAGCGGACAGGCCTTCCTACGAGCAGTACTTC.

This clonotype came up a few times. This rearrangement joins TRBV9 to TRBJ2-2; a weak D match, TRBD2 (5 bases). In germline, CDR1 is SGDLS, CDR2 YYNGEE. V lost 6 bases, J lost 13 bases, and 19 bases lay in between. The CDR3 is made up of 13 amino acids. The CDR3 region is CASNPGYARGLFF. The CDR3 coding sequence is TGTGCCAGCAACCCGGGGTATGCTCGGGGGCTGTTTTTT. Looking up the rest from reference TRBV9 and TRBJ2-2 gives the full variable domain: DSGVTQTPKHLITATGQRVTLRCSPRSGDLSVYWYQQSLDQGLQFLIQYYNGEERAKGNILERFSAQQFPDLHSELNLSSLELGDSALYFCASNPGYARGLFFGEGSRLTVL.

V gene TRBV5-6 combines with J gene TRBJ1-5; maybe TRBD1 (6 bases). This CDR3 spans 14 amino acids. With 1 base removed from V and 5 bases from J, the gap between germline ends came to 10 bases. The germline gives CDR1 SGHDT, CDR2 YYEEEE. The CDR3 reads CASSLWSGDQPQHF. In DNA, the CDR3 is TGTGCCAGCAGCTTGTGGTCAGGGGATCAGCCCCAGCATTTT.

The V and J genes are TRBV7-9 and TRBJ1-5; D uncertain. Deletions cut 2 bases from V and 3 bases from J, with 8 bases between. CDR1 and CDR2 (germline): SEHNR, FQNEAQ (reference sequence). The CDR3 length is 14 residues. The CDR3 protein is CASSLKSLNQPQHF. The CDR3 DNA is TGTGCCAGCAGCTTAAAATCCCTCAATCAGCCCCAGCATTTT. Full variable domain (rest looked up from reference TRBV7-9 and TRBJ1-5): DTGVSQNPRHKITKRGQNVTFRCDPISEHNRLYWYRQTLGQGPEFLTYFQNEAQLEKSRLLSDRFSAERPKGSFSTLEIQRTEQGDSAMYLCASSLKSLNQPQHFGDGTRLSIL.

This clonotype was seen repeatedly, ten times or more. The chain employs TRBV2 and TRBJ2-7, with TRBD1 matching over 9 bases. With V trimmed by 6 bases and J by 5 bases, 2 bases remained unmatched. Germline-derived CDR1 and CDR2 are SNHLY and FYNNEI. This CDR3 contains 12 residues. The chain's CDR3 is CASRDRGDEQYF. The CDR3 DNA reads TGTGCCAGCAGGGACAGGGGCGACGAGCAGTACTTC.

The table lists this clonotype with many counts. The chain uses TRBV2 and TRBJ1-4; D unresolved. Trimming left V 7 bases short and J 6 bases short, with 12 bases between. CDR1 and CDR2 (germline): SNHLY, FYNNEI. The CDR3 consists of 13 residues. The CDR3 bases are TGTGCCAGCAAAAACACCGGGGATGAAAAACTGTTTTTT. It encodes CASKNTGDEKLFF.

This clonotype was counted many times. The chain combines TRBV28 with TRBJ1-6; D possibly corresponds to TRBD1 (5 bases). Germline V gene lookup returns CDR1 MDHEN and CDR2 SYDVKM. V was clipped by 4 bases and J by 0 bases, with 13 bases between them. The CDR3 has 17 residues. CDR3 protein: CASSSVQGLSYNSPLHF. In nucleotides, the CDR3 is TGTGCCAGCAGTTCGGTCCAGGGCCTCTCCTATAATTCACCCCTCCACTTT.

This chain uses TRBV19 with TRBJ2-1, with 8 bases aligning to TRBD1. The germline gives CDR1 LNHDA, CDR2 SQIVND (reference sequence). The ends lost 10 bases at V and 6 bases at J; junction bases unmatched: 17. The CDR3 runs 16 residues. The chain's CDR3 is CANRRTGRNIRNEQFF. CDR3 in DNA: TGTGCCAATAGACGGACAGGGCGGAATATACGCAATGAGCAGTTCTTC.

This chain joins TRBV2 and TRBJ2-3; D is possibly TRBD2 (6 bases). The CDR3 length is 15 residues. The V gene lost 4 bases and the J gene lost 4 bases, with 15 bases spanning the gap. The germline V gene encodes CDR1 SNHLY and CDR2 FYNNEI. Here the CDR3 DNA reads TGTGCCAGCAGTGTCGGCGGGGTAACATCAGATACGCAGTATTTT. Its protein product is CASSVGGVTSDTQYF.

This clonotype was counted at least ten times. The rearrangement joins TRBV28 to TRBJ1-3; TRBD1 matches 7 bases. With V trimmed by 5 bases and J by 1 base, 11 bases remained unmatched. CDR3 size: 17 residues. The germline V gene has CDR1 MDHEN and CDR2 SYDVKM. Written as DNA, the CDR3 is TGTGCCAGCAGTCTTCCACAGGGGTCGGGTTCTGGAAACACCATATATTTT. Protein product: CASSLPQGSGSGNTIYF.

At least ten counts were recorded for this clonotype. CDR3 nucleotides: TGTGCCAGCAGCCTACCCGGGACAGGACGAGAAAAACTGTTTTTT. Its translation is CASSLPGTGREKLFF. The rearrangement links TRBV12-3 or TRBV12-4 to TRBJ1-4, with TRBD1 identical over 8 bases. The length of the CDR3 is 15 residues. V was pared by 6 bases and J by 8 bases, with 11 bases of the junction left unmatched.

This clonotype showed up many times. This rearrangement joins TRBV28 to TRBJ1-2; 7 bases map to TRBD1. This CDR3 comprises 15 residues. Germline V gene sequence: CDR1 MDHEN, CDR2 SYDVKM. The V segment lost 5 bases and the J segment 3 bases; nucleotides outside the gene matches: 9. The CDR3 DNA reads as TGTGCCAGCAGTCCCTCCCCTCAGGGGGACTATGGCTACACCTTC. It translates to CASSPSPQGDYGYTF.

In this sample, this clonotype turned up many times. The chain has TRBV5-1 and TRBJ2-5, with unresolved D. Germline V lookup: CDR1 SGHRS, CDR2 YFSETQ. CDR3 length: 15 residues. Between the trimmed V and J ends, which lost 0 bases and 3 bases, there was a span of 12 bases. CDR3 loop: CASSLVPVLKETQYF. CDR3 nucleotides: TGCGCCAGCAGCTTGGTACCAGTCCTCAAAGAGACCCAGTACTTC.

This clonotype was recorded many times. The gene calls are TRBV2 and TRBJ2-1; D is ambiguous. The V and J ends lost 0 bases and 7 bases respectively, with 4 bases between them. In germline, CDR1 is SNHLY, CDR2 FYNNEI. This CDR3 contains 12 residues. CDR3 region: CASSEAENEQFF. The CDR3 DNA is TGTGCCAGCAGTGAAGCTGAGAATGAGCAGTTCTTC.

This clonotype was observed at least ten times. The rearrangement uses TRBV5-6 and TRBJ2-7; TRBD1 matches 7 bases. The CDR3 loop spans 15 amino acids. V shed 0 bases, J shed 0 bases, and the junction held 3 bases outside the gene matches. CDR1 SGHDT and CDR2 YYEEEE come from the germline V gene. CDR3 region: CASSLAGTASYEQYF. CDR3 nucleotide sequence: TGTGCCAGCAGCTTGGCCGGGACAGCCTCCTACGAGCAGTACTTC.

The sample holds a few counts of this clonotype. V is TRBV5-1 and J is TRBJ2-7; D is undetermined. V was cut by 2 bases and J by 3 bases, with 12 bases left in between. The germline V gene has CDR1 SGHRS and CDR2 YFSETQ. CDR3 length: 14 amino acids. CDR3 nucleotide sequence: TGCGCCAGCAGCTTTGGTAGCCCCAACTACGAGCAGTACTTC. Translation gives CASSFGSPNYEQYF.

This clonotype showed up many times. CDR3 amino acids: CASGGSTGEKLFF. CDR3 nucleotide sequence: TGTGCCAGCGGAGGGTCTACGGGGGAAAAACTGTTTTTT. The chain carries TRBV28 and TRBJ1-4; no firm D call. CDR3 length equals 13 residues. Per the germline V gene, CDR1 is MDHEN and CDR2 is SYDVKM. Trimming left V 8 bases short and J 8 bases short, with 15 bases between.

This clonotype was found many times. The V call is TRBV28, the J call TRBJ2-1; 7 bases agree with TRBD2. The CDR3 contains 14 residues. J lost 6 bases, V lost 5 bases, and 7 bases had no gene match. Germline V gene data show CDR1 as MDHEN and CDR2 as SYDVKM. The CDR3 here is CASSPGGGPNEQFF. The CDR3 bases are TGTGCCAGCAGTCCCGGGGGAGGGCCCAATGAGCAGTTCTTC. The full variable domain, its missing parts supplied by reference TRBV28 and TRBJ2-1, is DVKVTQSSRYLVKRTGEKVFLECVQDMDHENMFWYRQDPGLGLRLIYFSYDVKMKEKGDIPEGYSVSREKKERFSLILESASTNQTSMYLCASSPGGGPNEQFFGPGTRLTVL.

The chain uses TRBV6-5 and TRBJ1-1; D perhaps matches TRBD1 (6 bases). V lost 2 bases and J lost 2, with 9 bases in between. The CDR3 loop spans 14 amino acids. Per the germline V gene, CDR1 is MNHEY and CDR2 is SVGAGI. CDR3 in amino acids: CASSYAGVNTEAFF. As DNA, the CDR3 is TGTGCCAGCAGTTACGCAGGGGTCAACACTGAAGCTTTCTTT.

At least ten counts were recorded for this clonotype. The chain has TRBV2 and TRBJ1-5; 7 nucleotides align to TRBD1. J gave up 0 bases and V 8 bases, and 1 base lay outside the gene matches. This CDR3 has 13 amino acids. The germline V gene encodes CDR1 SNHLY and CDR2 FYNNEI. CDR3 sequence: CASGTDSNQPQHF. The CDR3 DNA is TGTGCCAGCGGGACAGATAGCAATCAGCCCCAGCATTTT. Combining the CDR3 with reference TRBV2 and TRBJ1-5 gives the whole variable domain EPEVTQTPSHQVTQMGQEVILRCVPISNHLYFYWYRQILGQKVEFLVSFYNNEISEKSEIFDDQFSVERPDGSNFTLKIRSTKLEDSAMYFCASGTDSNQPQHFGDGTRLSIL.